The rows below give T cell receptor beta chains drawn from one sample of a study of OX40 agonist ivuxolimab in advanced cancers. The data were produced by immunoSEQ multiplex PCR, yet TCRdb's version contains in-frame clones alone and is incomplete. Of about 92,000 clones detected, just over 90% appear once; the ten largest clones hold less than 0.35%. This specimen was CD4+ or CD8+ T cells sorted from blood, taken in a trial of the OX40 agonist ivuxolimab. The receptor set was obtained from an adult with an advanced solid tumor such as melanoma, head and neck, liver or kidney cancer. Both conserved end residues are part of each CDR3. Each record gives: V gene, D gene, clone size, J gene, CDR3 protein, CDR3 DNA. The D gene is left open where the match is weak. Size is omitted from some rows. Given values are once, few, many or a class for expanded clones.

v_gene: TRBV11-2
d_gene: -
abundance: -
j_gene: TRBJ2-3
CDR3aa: CASSWRQSTDTQYF
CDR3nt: TGTGCCAGCAGCTGGAGACAGAGCACAGATACGCAGTATTTT

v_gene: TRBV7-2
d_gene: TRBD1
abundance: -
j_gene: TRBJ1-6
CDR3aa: CASSFRQGVNSPLHF
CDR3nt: TGTGCCAGCAGCTTCCGACAGGGGGTTAATTCACCCCTCCACTTT

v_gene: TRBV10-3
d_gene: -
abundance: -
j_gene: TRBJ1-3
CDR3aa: CAISEGPLVSGNTIYF
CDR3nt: TGTGCCATCAGTGAGGGACCCTTGGTCTCTGGAAACACCATATATTTT

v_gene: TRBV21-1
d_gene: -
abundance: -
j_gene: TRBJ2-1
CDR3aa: CASLSGSDNEQFF
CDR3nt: TGTGCCAGTCTCTCGGGTTCTGACAATGAGCAGTTCTTC

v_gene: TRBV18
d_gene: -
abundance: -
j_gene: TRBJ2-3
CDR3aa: CASSHNTGGSTDTQYF
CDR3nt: TGTGCCAGCTCTCACAATACTGGAGGTAGCACAGATACGCAGTATTTT

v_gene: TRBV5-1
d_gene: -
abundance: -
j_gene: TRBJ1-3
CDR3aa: CASSLTGDTGNTIYF
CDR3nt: TGCGCCAGCAGCCTGACCGGGGACACTGGAAACACCATATATTTT

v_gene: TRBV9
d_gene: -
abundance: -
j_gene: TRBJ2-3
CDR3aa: CASSPSGSTDTQYF
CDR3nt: TGTGCCAGCAGCCCAAGCGGGAGCACAGATACGCAGTATTTT

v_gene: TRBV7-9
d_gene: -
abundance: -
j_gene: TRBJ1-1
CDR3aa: CASSTGVQGPEAFF
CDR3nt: TGTGCCAGCAGCACAGGTGTTCAGGGACCTGAAGCTTTCTTT

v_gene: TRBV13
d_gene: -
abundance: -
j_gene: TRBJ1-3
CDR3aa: CASSLTRGAYGNTIYF
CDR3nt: TGTGCCAGCAGCCTCACCCGGGGGGCCTATGGAAACACCATATATTTT

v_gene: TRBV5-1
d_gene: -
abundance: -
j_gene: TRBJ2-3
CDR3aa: CASSLAVTDTQYF
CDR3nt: TGCGCCAGCAGCTTAGCAGTCACAGATACGCAGTATTTT

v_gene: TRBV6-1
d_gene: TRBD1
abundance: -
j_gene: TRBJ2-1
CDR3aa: CASAERQGTEQFF
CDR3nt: TGTGCCAGCGCGGAAAGACAGGGTACTGAGCAGTTCTTC

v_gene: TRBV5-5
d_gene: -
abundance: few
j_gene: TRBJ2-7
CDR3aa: CASSSVGRSNEQYF
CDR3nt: TGTGCCAGCAGCTCGGTGGGTAGGAGCAACGAGCAGTACTTC

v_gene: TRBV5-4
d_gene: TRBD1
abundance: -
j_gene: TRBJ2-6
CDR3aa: CASSSDRGSSGANVLTF
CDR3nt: TGTGCCAGCAGCTCAGACAGGGGAAGCTCTGGGGCCAACGTCCTGACTTTC

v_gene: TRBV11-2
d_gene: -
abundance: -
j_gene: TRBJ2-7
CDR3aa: CASSLVYGRGEQYF
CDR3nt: TGTGCCAGCAGCTTAGTTTATGGGCGGGGCGAGCAGTACTTC

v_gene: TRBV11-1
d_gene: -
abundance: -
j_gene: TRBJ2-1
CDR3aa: CASSLLQASEQFF
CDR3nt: TGTGCCAGCAGCTTACTCCAGGCCTCAGAGCAGTTCTTC

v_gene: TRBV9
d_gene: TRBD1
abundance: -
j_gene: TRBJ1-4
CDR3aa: CASSIRTGADEKLFF
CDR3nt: TGTGCCAGCAGCATCCGGACAGGGGCTGATGAAAAACTGTTTTTT

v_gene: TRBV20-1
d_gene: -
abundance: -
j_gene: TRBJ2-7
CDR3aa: CSAGSYEQYF
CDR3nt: TGCAGTGCTGGGTCGTACGAGCAGTACTTC

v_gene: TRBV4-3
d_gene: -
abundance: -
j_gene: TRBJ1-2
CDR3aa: CASSQDLAQGYSGYTF
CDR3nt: TGCGCCAGCAGCCAAGATCTTGCACAGGGTTATTCTGGCTACACCTTC

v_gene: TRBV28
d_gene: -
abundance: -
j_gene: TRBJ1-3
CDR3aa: CASRGGSRNTIYF
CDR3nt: TGTGCCAGCAGAGGAGGGAGCCGAAACACCATATATTTT

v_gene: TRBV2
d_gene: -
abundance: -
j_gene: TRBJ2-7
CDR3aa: CASSVDQTGRGVKYF
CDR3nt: TGTGCCAGCAGTGTAGACCAGACAGGGAGGGGCGTGAAGTACTTC

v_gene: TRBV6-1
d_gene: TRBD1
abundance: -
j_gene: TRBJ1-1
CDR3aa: CASSVQGQNTEAFF
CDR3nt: TGTGCCAGCAGTGTACAGGGGCAGAACACTGAAGCTTTCTTT

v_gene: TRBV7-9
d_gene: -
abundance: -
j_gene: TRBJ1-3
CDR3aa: CASSLAELTSSGNTIYF
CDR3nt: TGTGCCAGCAGCTTAGCGGAATTAACGAGCTCTGGAAACACCATATATTTT

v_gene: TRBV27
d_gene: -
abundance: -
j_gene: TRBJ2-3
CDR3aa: CASSLVEIRTDTQYF
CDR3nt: TGTGCCAGCAGTTTAGTCGAGATAAGGACAGATACGCAGTATTTT

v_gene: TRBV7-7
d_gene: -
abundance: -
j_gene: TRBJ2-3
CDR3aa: CASSPAREDTQYF
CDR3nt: TGTGCCAGCAGCCCAGCCCGGGAGGATACGCAGTATTTT

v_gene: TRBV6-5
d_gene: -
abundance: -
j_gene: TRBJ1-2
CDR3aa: CASSVGGITYGYTF
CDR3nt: TGTGCCAGCAGTGTTGGGGGTATTACCTATGGCTACACCTTC

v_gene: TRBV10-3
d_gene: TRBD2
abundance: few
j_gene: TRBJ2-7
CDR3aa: CAISDLAGGRYEQYF
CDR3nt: TGTGCCATCAGTGACTTAGCGGGAGGGCGGTACGAGCAGTACTTC

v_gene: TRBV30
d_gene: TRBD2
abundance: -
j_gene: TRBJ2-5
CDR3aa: CAWTRLAGRETQYF
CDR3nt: TGTGCCTGGACTCGACTAGCGGGGCGTGAGACCCAGTACTTC

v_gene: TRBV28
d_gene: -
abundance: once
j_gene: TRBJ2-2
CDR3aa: CASRYSAGELFF
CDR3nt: TGTGCCAGCAGGTACTCGGCCGGGGAGCTGTTTTTT

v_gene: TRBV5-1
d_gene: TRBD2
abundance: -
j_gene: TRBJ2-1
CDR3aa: CASSLAGGRLKQFF
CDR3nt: TGCGCCAGCAGCTTAGCGGGAGGGAGACTTAAGCAGTTCTTC

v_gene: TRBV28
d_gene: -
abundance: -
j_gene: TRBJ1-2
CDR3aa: CASSSHNYGYTF
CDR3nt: TGTGCCAGCAGTTCCCATAACTATGGCTACACCTTC

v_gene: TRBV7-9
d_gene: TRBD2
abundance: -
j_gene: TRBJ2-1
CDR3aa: CASSFGAGGLDEQFF
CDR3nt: TGTGCCAGCAGCTTCGGAGCGGGAGGATTAGATGAGCAGTTCTTC

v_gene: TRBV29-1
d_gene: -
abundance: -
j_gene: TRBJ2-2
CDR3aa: CSVQNGELFF
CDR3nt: TGCAGCGTACAGAACGGGGAGCTGTTTTTT

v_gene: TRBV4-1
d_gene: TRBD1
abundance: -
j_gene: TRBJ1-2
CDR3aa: CASSQAGQGHYGYTF
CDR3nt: TGCGCCAGCAGCCAAGCCGGACAGGGTCACTATGGCTACACCTTC

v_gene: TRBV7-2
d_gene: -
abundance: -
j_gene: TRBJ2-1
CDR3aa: CASSLAELGQFF
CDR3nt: TGTGCCAGCAGCTTAGCGGAATTAGGGCAGTTCTTC

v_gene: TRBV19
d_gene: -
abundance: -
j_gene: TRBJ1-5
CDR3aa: CASSPQYSNQPQHF
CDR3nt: TGTGCCAGTAGTCCCCAATATAGCAATCAGCCCCAGCATTTT

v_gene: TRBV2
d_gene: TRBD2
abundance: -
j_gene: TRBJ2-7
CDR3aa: CASSGPGTSPFYEQYF
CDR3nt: TGTGCCAGCAGTGGCCCCGGGACTAGCCCCTTTTACGAGCAGTACTTC

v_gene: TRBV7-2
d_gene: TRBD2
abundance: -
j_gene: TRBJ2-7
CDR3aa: CASSSGLAPRGGQYF
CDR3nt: TGTGCCAGCAGCTCTGGACTAGCGCCCCGGGGGGGGCAGTACTTC